The T cell receptor beta chain described here comes from a study of blood T cell repertoires in COVID-19. Sequenced by immunoSEQ multiplex PCR; TCRdb stores in-frame clones only, minus some. The profile covers about 110,000 clones, with roughly 80% appearing a single time and 4% to 5.5% taken by the ten largest. The germline V gene encodes CDR1 MNHEY and CDR2 SMNVEV (reference sequence). The CDR3 consists of 16 residues. Unmatched junction bases numbered 6, after V lost 4 bases and J lost 1 base. Only a few counts were recorded for this clone. This chain connects TRBV27 to TRBJ1-1; 10 bases agree with TRBD1. Sequenced sample: peripheral blood. The source is a human donor in a cohort sampled during active COVID-19. This CDR3 is CASSSWTGGGNTEAFF. Written as DNA, the CDR3 is TGTGCCAGCAGTTCCTGGACAGGGGGAGGGAACACTGAAGCTTTCTTT.